These T cell receptor beta chains were read from a single sample in a study of cytomegalovirus exposure and HLA in healthy donors. TCRdb's table, derived via immunoSEQ multiplex PCR, lists solely in-frame clones and lacks some. The sample has about 180,000 clones; less than 85% are singletons. The sample consisted of PBMCs. These receptor sequences come from a man in his forties in good health and CMV-seronegative. CDR3s include the opening cysteine and the closing phenylalanine or tryptophan. D genes are given only for firm matches. A clone size is listed for some rows: how often the clone was seen (once, few, many), or a class if it is expanded.

v_gene	j_gene	d_gene	abundance	CDR3aa	CDR3nt
TRBV5-4	TRBJ2-2	TRBD1	-	CASSTGQGPGELFF	TGTGCCAGCAGCACGGGACAGGGACCCGGGGAGCTGTTTTTT
TRBV30	TRBJ1-2	-	-	CAWSGDAGWGYTF	TGTGCCTGGAGTGGAGATGCGGGCTGGGGCTACACCTTC
TRBV9	TRBJ1-2	-	-	CASSVVSGFLDYGYTF	TGTGCCAGCAGCGTAGTTTCGGGGTTTTTAGACTATGGCTACACCTTC
TRBV29-1	TRBJ1-1	-	-	CSVRTGGLASREAFF	TGCAGCGTCAGAACGGGGGGTTTGGCCTCTAGGGAAGCTTTCTTT
TRBV30	TRBJ1-5	TRBD1	-	CAWSVEGASNQPQHF	TGTGCCTGGAGTGTTGAGGGGGCCAGCAATCAGCCCCAGCATTTT
TRBV2	TRBJ2-2	-	few	CASSEAGGRIRTGELFF	TGTGCCAGCAGTGAAGCGGGTGGGAGGATTAGGACCGGGGAGCTGTTTTTT
TRBV7-2	TRBJ1-4	TRBD1	-	CASSLGLDRGIGELFF	TGTGCCAGCAGCTTAGGTTTGGACAGGGGGATTGGGGAACTGTTTTTT
TRBV5-6	TRBJ2-1	TRBD1	-	CASSLQGQGAYNEQFF	TGTGCCAGCAGCTTGCAGGGACAGGGGGCCTACAATGAGCAGTTCTTC
TRBV2	TRBJ2-2	TRBD2	-	CASSGTSGANTGELFF	TGTGCCAGCAGTGGGACTAGCGGGGCGAACACCGGGGAGCTGTTTTTT
TRBV10-1	TRBJ2-7	TRBD2	-	CASSETGGSEQYF	TGCGCCAGCAGTGAGACGGGGGGGAGCGAGCAGTACTTC
TRBV11-3	TRBJ2-1	-	few	CASSPRGYNEQFF	TGTGCCAGCAGCCCTCGGGGCTACAATGAGCAGTTCTTC
TRBV2	TRBJ1-1	TRBD1	-	CASNRGRNTEAFF	TGTGCCAGCAACAGGGGGCGAAACACTGAAGCTTTCTTT
TRBV6-1	TRBJ2-1	-	-	CASSEGVRDEQFF	TGTGCCAGCAGTGAAGGGGTCCGGGATGAGCAGTTCTTC
TRBV6-6	TRBJ1-1	TRBD1	few	CASSGGQDRFEAFF	TGTGCCAGCAGTGGTGGACAGGACCGATTTGAAGCTTTCTTT
TRBV5-1	TRBJ2-7	-	few	CASSFAGEAYEQYF	TGCGCCAGCAGCTTTGCAGGGGAAGCTTACGAGCAGTACTTC
TRBV6-1	TRBJ2-4	TRBD2	few	CASSESILAGFIAKNIQYF	TGTGCCAGCAGTGAAAGTATACTAGCGGGGTTTATAGCCAAAAACATTCAGTACTTC
TRBV2	TRBJ1-2	-	-	CASSVTELLNGYTF	TGTGCCAGCAGTGTGACAGAGCTGTTAAATGGCTACACCTTC
TRBV6-1	TRBJ2-7	TRBD2	once	CASSEGSSGGYEQYF	TGTGCCAGCAGTGAAGGGTCTAGCGGGGGTTACGAGCAGTACTTC
TRBV13	TRBJ1-1	-	-	CASSQGYGTEAFF	TGTGCCAGCAGTCAGGGTTATGGAACTGAAGCTTTCTTT
TRBV18	TRBJ1-4	TRBD1	-	CASSLGTADLKLFF	TGTGCCAGCTCCCTCGGGACAGCCGATCTAAAACTGTTTTTT
TRBV4-3	TRBJ2-7	TRBD1	few	CASSQTGQGAYEQYF	TGCGCCAGCAGCCAGACGGGACAGGGGGCTTACGAGCAGTACTTC
TRBV19	TRBJ2-2	TRBD1	-	CASSRDRGQATGELFF	TGTGCCAGTAGTAGGGACAGGGGGCAGGCCACCGGGGAGCTGTTTTTT
TRBV13	TRBJ2-7	TRBD1	few	CASSRGTGVAYEQYF	TGTGCCAGCAGCCGTGGGACAGGCGTAGCCTACGAGCAGTACTTC
TRBV19	TRBJ1-2	-	-	CASSTWTEKYGYTF	TGTGCCAGTAGTACGTGGACAGAGAAGTATGGCTACACCTTC
TRBV19	TRBJ2-3	-	-	CASSIYAAGALPQDMQYF	TGTGCCAGTAGTATTTACGCGGCGGGGGCCCTTCCACAGGATATGCAGTATTTT
TRBV27	TRBJ2-1	-	-	CASSLSGASALNEQFF	TGTGCCAGCAGTTTATCAGGGGCTAGTGCTCTCAATGAGCAGTTCTTC
TRBV6-5	TRBJ1-2	TRBD1	-	CATGSPGQGTRYTF	TGTGCCACCGGTTCACCGGGACAGGGTACCCGCTACACCTTC
TRBV10-3	TRBJ1-1	TRBD1	-	CAISESGQGSGTEAFF	TGTGCCATCAGTGAGTCGGGACAGGGGAGTGGCACTGAAGCTTTCTTT